The 26 T cell receptor beta chains reported below all come from one sample, sequenced in a study of control samples from healthy donors and cancer patients. TCRdb keeps only in-frame clones here, not all; method: immunoSEQ multiplex PCR. The sample carries about 140,000 clones, approximately 94% recorded once. Sequenced: blood. The receptors shown here come from a man aged 35 to 55 in good health.

The sample holds one count of this clone. The chain combines TRBV24-1 with TRBJ2-7, with TRBD1 matching 12 bases. Unmatched junction bases numbered 5, after V lost 4 bases and J lost 5 bases. The CDR3 runs 15 residues. Germline loops: CDR1 KGHDR, CDR2 SFDVKD. CDR3 residues: CATSEAGTGGHEQYF. Here the CDR3 DNA reads TGTGCCACCAGTGAGGCCGGGACAGGGGGCCACGAGCAGTACTTC.

This sequence joins TRBV9 and TRBJ2-7; the D gene is possibly TRBD1 (6 bases). The CDR3 loop spans 14 amino acids. The ends were cut back, 2 bases at V and 6 bases at J, with 15 bases in the middle. Germline V gene lookup returns CDR1 SGDLS and CDR2 YYNGEE. The CDR3 bases are TGTGCCAGCAGCGTGAAAACACAGGGCGGCGAGCAGTACTTC. This translates into CASSVKTQGGEQYF.

The genes are TRBV4-3 and TRBJ1-4; D is unresolved. V was clipped by 1 base and J by 10 bases, with 19 bases between them. CDR1 is LGHNA and CDR2 is YSLEER in the germline V gene. The CDR3 totals 16 residues. This CDR3 is CASSQATDTVRAKLFF. CDR3 DNA: TGCGCCAGCAGCCAAGCCACTGACACGGTTCGGGCAAAACTGTTTTTT.

The V and J genes are TRBV13 and TRBJ2-7; tentatively, D is TRBD2 (7 bases). V shed 5 bases and J shed 5 bases, with 16 bases lying between them. The CDR3 length is 14 residues. Germline V gives CDR1 PRHDT, CDR2 FYEKMQ (reference sequence). CDR3 loop: CASSPRGGVHEQYF. The DNA of the CDR3 is TGTGCCAGCAGCCCCCGAGGGGGGGTCCACGAGCAGTACTTC.

The chain recombines TRBV3-1 (or the pseudogene TRBV3-2) with TRBJ1-5; D unclear. V shed 4 bases and J shed 2 bases, with 15 bases lying between them. The CDR3 covers 16 residues. The germline V gene has CDR1 LGHDT and CDR2 YNNKEL (reference sequence). CDR3 bases: TGTGCCAGCAGCCCAAAGGGCGGTTGGGGCAATCAGCCCCAGCATTTT. It yields the protein CASSPKGGWGNQPQHF.

This clone has just one count. Written as DNA, the CDR3 is TGTGCCAGCAGCGTGACTAGCGGGGGAGGGGGTGAGACCCAGTACTTC. Its protein product is CASSVTSGGGGETQYF. The V and J genes are TRBV13 and TRBJ2-5, with 12 nucleotides matching TRBD2. Germline-derived CDR1 and CDR2 are PRHDT and FYEKMQ (reference sequence). The CDR3 consists of 16 residues. With V trimmed by 5 bases and J by 5 bases, 9 bases remained unmatched.

Here the CDR3 reads CASSSPGQANQPQHF. CDR3 nucleotides: TGTGCCAGTAGTAGCCCCGGGCAGGCGAATCAGCCCCAGCATTTT. The chain links TRBV19 to TRBJ1-5; no definite D call. Per germline, CDR1 LNHDA and CDR2 SQIVND (reference sequence). The CDR3 runs 15 residues. V was trimmed by 4 bases and J by 4 bases, leaving 14 bases between them. The full variable domain, its missing parts supplied by reference TRBV19 and TRBJ1-5, is DGGITQSPKYLFRKEGQNVTLSCEQNLNHDAMYWYRQDPGQGLRLIYYSQIVNDFQKGDIAEGYSVSREKKESFPLTVTSAQKNPTAFYLCASSSPGQANQPQHFGDGTRLSIL.

V gene TRBV7-2 combines with J gene TRBJ2-5, with D hard to call. The CDR3 has 15 residues. V lost 1 base and J 5 bases, leaving 14 bases between the germline ends. Germline-derived CDR1 and CDR2 are SGHTA and FQGNSA. CDR3 nucleotides: TGTGCCAGCAGCTTAGGAGTGGGTGGCTGGGAGACCCAGTACTTC. It encodes CASSLGVGGWETQYF.

The rearrangement joins TRBV18 to TRBJ2-1, with D unclear. CDR1 is KGHSH and CDR2 is LQKENI in the germline V gene. Trimming cost V 3 bases and J 0 bases, with 3 bases left between them. The CDR3 is 13 amino acids. The DNA for the CDR3 is TGTGCCAGCTCACCGGGCTCCTACAATGAGCAGTTCTTC. Amino acids: CASSPGSYNEQFF.

V and J are TRBV6-1 and TRBJ1-4; D unclear. The CDR3 runs 15 residues. Germline V gene lookup returns CDR1 MNHNS and CDR2 SASEGT. Trimming removed 2 bases from V and 5 bases from J, with 12 bases in between. The CDR3 is CASSEFGGANEKLFF. CDR3 DNA sequence: TGTGCCAGCAGTGAATTTGGCGGAGCAAATGAAAAACTGTTTTTT.

The chain carries TRBV6-1 and TRBJ1-5, with D possibly being TRBD1 (6 bases). This CDR3 spans 15 amino acids. The V and J ends lost 6 bases and 9 bases respectively, with 21 bases between them. The germline gives CDR1 MNHNS, CDR2 SASEGT. The DNA for the CDR3 is TGTGCCAGCAGAACAACCGGGACAAAGGGTTCGCCCCAGCATTTT. This gives the protein CASRTTGTKGSPQHF.

The rearrangement links TRBV29-1 to TRBJ2-5, with 11 bases that match TRBD1. The germline V gene has CDR1 SQVTM and CDR2 ANQGSEA. Trimming removed 4 bases from V and 10 bases from J; junction bases left unmatched: 14. The CDR3 runs to 15 residues. This chain's CDR3 is CSVVSGQGGLRDQYF. CDR3 nucleotides: TGCAGCGTTGTCTCGGGACAGGGGGGTCTACGGGACCAGTACTTC.

The chain links TRBV9 to TRBJ1-3; D is unresolved. This CDR3 has 14 amino acids. Per the germline V gene, CDR1 is SGDLS and CDR2 is YYNGEE. Trimming took 2 bases from V and 0 from J, leaving 6 bases between them. The CDR3 bases are TGTGCCAGCAGCGTGGAGGGCTCTGGAAACACCATATATTTT. Its protein is CASSVEGSGNTIYF.

The V call is TRBV4-2, the J call TRBJ1-3; 8 bases are a match to TRBD1. The germline gives CDR1 LGHNA, CDR2 YNFKEQ. This CDR3 is 16 amino acids long. V shed 4 bases and J 0 bases; nucleotides not matched to a gene: 5. CDR3 sequence: CASSLGQDHSGNTIYF. The CDR3 DNA follows: TGTGCCAGCAGCCTGGGACAGGACCACTCTGGAAACACCATATATTTT.

The rearrangement uses TRBV7-2 and TRBJ2-7, with 7 bases that match TRBD1. From germline, CDR1 is SGHTA and CDR2 FQGNSA. The CDR3 is made up of 14 amino acids. With 4 bases clipped from V and 2 bases from J, the junction kept 5 bases outside the gene matches. DNA of the CDR3: TGTGCCAGCAGCTGGGACAGCCCGACCTACGAGCAGTACTTC. Residues: CASSWDSPTYEQYF.

The rearrangement uses TRBV9 and TRBJ2-5; maybe TRBD2 (6 bases). The length of the CDR3 is 15 residues. V was cut by 5 bases and J by 2 bases, with 16 bases left in between. Germline-derived CDR1 and CDR2 are SGDLS and YYNGEE. The CDR3 DNA sequence: TGTGCCAGCAGGCCGGGGTCGGGGGAGCAAGAGACCCAGTACTTC. Protein: CASRPGSGEQETQYF.

The genes are TRBV7-2 and TRBJ1-4, with D perhaps matching TRBD1 (6 bases). Between the trimmed V and J ends, which lost 1 base and 5 bases, there was a span of 8 bases. Germline CDR1 SGHTA, CDR2 FQGNSA. The CDR3 has 14 residues. The CDR3 bases are TGTGCCAGCAGCTTAGACAGGGCAAATGAAAAACTGTTTTTT. This gives the protein CASSLDRANEKLFF.

The chain is built from TRBV5-1 and TRBJ2-7, with D maybe TRBD1 (6 bases). CDR3 size: 13 residues. Germline values: CDR1 SGHRS, CDR2 YFSETQ. V lost 4 bases to trimming and J lost 6 bases, with 14 bases between them. The CDR3: CASSPRTDSEQYF. CDR3 in DNA: TGCGCCAGCAGCCCGAGGACAGATAGCGAGCAGTACTTC.

This sequence joins TRBV5-1 and TRBJ1-1; D is unresolved. With 0 bases removed from V and 0 bases from J, the gap between germline ends came to 9 bases. Germline values: CDR1 SGHRS, CDR2 YFSETQ. The CDR3 runs to 15 residues. The CDR3 nucleotides read TGCGCCAGCAGCTTGGGACCAGCCCTGAACACTGAAGCTTTCTTT. As protein: CASSLGPALNTEAFF.

The chain is built from TRBV14 and TRBJ2-7, with 8 positions matching TRBD1. This CDR3 has 18 amino acids. The ends lost 0 bases at V and 4 bases at J; junction bases unmatched: 14. Looked up from germline, CDR1 is SGHDN and CDR2 is FVKESK. In DNA form, the CDR3 reads TGTGCCAGCAGCCAAGATGTGCCCGGGACAGGACTCCTATACGAGCAGTACTTC. This encodes CASSQDVPGTGLLYEQYF.

This clone has only one observation. The rearrangement links TRBV13 to TRBJ1-2, with D perhaps matching TRBD1 (5 bases). Deletions cut 5 bases from V and 12 bases from J, with 16 bases between. The CDR3 contains 12 residues. Germline V CDR1 and CDR2: PRHDT, FYEKMQ (reference sequence). The CDR3 loop is CASSDNALGHTF. The CDR3, as DNA: TGTGCCAGCAGCGACAACGCCTTGGGGCACACCTTC.

The V call is TRBV5-6, the J call TRBJ1-2; TRBD1 is a possible D gene (6 bases). V lost 5 bases to trimming and J lost 6 bases, with 14 bases between them. This CDR3 region has 13 residues. Per the germline V gene, CDR1 is SGHDT and CDR2 is YYEEEE. The CDR3 protein is CASREGGIDGYTF. For the CDR3, the DNA is TGTGCCAGCAGGGAGGGGGGTATAGATGGCTACACCTTC.

As for this clone: Additional DNA sequences in this sample encode the identical CDR3. V and J are TRBV5-6 and TRBJ1-5; D not certain. The V end was cut by 2 bases, the J end by 4 bases, with 4 bases between. Germline CDR1 and CDR2: SGHDT and YYEEEE. This CDR3 is 12 amino acids long. CDR3 in amino acids: CASSLGNQPQHF. Here the CDR3 DNA reads TGTGCCAGCAGCTTAGGGAATCAGCCCCAGCATTTT.

The chain has TRBV4-3 and TRBJ2-5; 7 nucleotides match TRBD1. The CDR3 consists of 14 residues. CDR1 LGHNA and CDR2 YSLEER come from the germline V gene. V lost 3 bases, J lost 3 bases, and 4 bases stayed unmatched. The CDR3 DNA follows: TGCGCCAGCAGCCAGGTTGGGACAGAAGAGACCCAGTACTTC. Protein sequence: CASSQVGTEETQYF.

This clone was detected only once. V and J are TRBV6-5 and TRBJ2-1; TRBD2 matches 7 bases. The junction had 8 bases not matched to a gene; V was cut back by 8 bases and J by 4 bases. The CDR3 is 14 amino acids. Germline V gives CDR1 MNHEY, CDR2 SVGAGI. CDR3 amino acids: CASALRAGYNEQFF. DNA of the CDR3: TGTGCCAGCGCCCTTAGAGCGGGGTACAATGAGCAGTTCTTC.

This chain links TRBV29-1 with TRBJ2-2; 9 bases map to TRBD2. This CDR3 comprises 14 residues. The trim removed 4 bases at V and 6 bases at J, leaving 6 bases unmatched. The germline gives CDR1 SQVTM, CDR2 ANQGSEA. The CDR3 DNA follows: TGCAGCGTTGCTTTGACTAGCGGCGCCGGGGAGCTGTTTTTT. Amino acid sequence: CSVALTSGAGELFF.